The rows below give T cell receptor beta chains drawn from one sample of a study of human T cells and chemical hapten exposure. TCRdb re-derived calls from the RACE reads in MiXCR, one entry per CDR3 protein. Found here are over 95,000 distinct CDR3 sequences, around 12% of them singletons; the top ten hold roughly 2.1%. The source was whole blood, collected in connection with sensitization to the hapten diphenylcyclopropenone (DPC). The receptors originated from a woman aged 40 to 50 with alopecia areata. Some clones in this sample may be carry-over from other donors' samples. Each CDR3 is given with its conserved first and last residue. D genes are given only for firm matches. Clone sizes are given selectively: once, few, many, or a class where the clone is expanded.

j_gene | d_gene | abundance | v_gene | len | CDR3nt | CDR3aa
TRBJ2-7 | TRBD2 | . | TRBV30 | 15 | TGTGCCTGGAGTCCTTCACTAGCGGGAGCAGGGGAGCAGTACTTC | CAWSPSLAGAGEQYF
TRBJ2-5 | TRBD2 | . | TRBV10-3 | 14 | TGTGCCATAAAGGCGCGGGAGGGCCTAGAGACCCAGTACTTC | CAIKAREGLETQYF
TRBJ2-5 | . | few | TRBV20-1 | 12 | TGCAGTGCCACCCCCCGAAGGGAGACCCAGTACTTC | CSATPRRETQYF
TRBJ2-3 | . | few | TRBV14 | 16 | TGTGCCAGCAGCCCGATCGGGGGACCAAGCACAGATACGCAGTATTTT | CASSPIGGPSTDTQYF
TRBJ2-3 | TRBD2 | many | TRBV5-1 | 15 | TGCGCCAGCAGCTCGGGACTAGCGGAGTTAGATACGCAGTATTTT | CASSSGLAELDTQYF
TRBJ2-5 | . | . | TRBV6-2/TRBV6-3 | 14 | TGTGCCAGCAGTTACTCGAGCGGCCAAGAGACCCAGTACTTC | CASSYSSGQETQYF
TRBJ2-7 | . | many | TRBV29-1 | 14 | TGCAGCGTTGAAGCCCGGGACACCGTTTACGAGCAGTACTTC | CSVEARDTVYEQYF
TRBJ2-7 | TRBD2 | few | TRBV11-2 | 14 | TGTGCCAGCAGCTCGGGGACTAGCGACTACGAGCAGTACTTC | CASSSGTSDYEQYF
TRBJ1-6 | TRBD1 | . | TRBV7-9 | 15 | TGTGCCAGCAGCTCCACGGACAGGGGGAATTCATCCCTCCACTTT | CASSSTDRGNSSLHF
TRBJ2-7 | . | many | TRBV20-1 | 13 | TGCAGTGCCCAGGTGGGCGACCGCTACGAGCAGTACTTC | CSAQVGDRYEQYF
TRBJ2-1 | TRBD2 | . | TRBV27 | 15 | TGTGCCAGCAGTTTAGGGGGGAGGGTTGGAAATGAGCAGTTCTTC | CASSLGGRVGNEQFF
TRBJ2-3 | . | . | TRBV18 | 16 | TGTGCCAGCTCACCCAAATCCGGCGCCTTTGCAGATACGCAGTATTTT | CASSPKSGAFADTQYF
TRBJ2-1 | TRBD2 | . | TRBV18 | 17 | TGTGCCAGCTCACCACCTAGGCTAGCGGCGGCAGGGAATGAGCAGTTCTTC | CASSPPRLAAAGNEQFF
TRBJ1-1 | . | once | TRBV29-1 | 12 | TGCAGCGCCGCATTACTGAACACTGAAGCTTTCTTT | CSAALLNTEAFF
TRBJ2-3 | TRBD2 | . | TRBV7-3 | 18 | TGTGCCAGCAGCCCGAGGACTAGCGGCCCTACAAGCACAGATACGCAGTATTTT | CASSPRTSGPTSTDTQYF
TRBJ2-1 | . | . | TRBV12-3/TRBV12-4 | 14 | TGTGCCAGCAGTTTGGGCCAGGGACCCTATGAGCAGTTCTTC | CASSLGQGPYEQFF
TRBJ2-3 | TRBD1 | . | TRBV28 | 15 | TGTGCCAGCAGAGATGGGACAGGGCGGACAGATACGCAGTATTTT | CASRDGTGRTDTQYF
TRBJ2-7 | . | . | TRBV10-1 | 13 | TGCGCCAGGACCGGAGGCCCGGCAGGCGAGCAGTACTTC | CARTGGPAGEQYF
TRBJ2-6 | . | medium-sized | TRBV15 | 15 | TGTGCCACCAGCAGAGATCACTCTGGGGCCAACGTCCTGACTTTC | CATSRDHSGANVLTF
TRBJ2-3 | . | few | TRBV20-1 | 14 | TGCAGTGCCCCGGAGGGACTTAGCACAGATACGCAGTATTTT | CSAPEGLSTDTQYF
TRBJ1-4 | . | . | TRBV21-1 | 16 | TGTGCCAGCAGCAGGAAGATCCCGGGACACGGTGAAAAACTGTTTTTT | CASSRKIPGHGEKLFF
TRBJ2-7 | . | few | TRBV12-3/TRBV12-4 | 13 | TGTGCCAGCAGGATCGGAACGGGGAACAGGATCCACTTC | CASRIGTGNRIHF